What follows describes a single T cell receptor beta chain. TCRdb reanalysed the 5' RACE reads using MiXCR and keeps one entry per CDR3 protein. This sample yields 400,000 to 550,000 distinct CDR3 sequences, of which about 23% are seen a single time; about an eighth belongs to the top ten. This CDR3 is 11 amino acids long. Germline CDR1 and CDR2: SNHLY and FYNNEI. Trimming took off 10 bases at V and 6 bases at J, with 10 bases between the two ends. This entry is derived from a study of T-cell memory formation after mild COVID-19. Study-wide context: The study found TCR clusters largely donor specific.

The sequenced material came from PBMCs or a T cell subset sorted from them (not recorded which). The chain couples TRBV2 to TRBJ2-1; D is unresolved. The TCR originated in an adult woman who had mild COVID-19 (a few samples of this study predate the infection). Cell type and time point are not known. CDR3 sequence reads: CAIPVGNEQFF. The CDR3 DNA is TGTGCCATCCCAGTCGGCAATGAGCAGTTCTTC.